What follows are 18 T cell receptor beta chains derived from one specimen sequenced in a study of T cell changes during pregnancy in multiple sclerosis. Assay used: immunoSEQ multiplex PCR; TCRdb lists only in-frame clones, some missing. Here the sample spans about 67,000 clones, approximately 90% being singletons. The material was peripheral blood, obtained in the first trimester of pregnancy. These receptors originate from a female donor in good health, enrolled as a control in a pregnancy study.

V usage is TRBV27 and J usage is TRBJ2-3; 12 bases map to TRBD1. Germline V gene data show CDR1 as MNHEY and CDR2 as SMNVEV (reference sequence). The V segment lost 5 bases and the J segment 3 bases; nucleotides outside the gene matches: 6. This CDR3 has 16 residues. CDR3 nucleotides: TGTGCCAGCAGTCCCGGGACAGGGGGCCGGACAGATACGCAGTATTTT. Protein product: CASSPGTGGRTDTQYF.

This clone was observed a handful of times. The V and J genes are TRBV7-9 and TRBJ2-3, with D perhaps matching TRBD2 (5 bases). Per the germline V gene, CDR1 is SEHNR and CDR2 is FQNEAQ (reference sequence). CDR3 size: 12 residues. Trimming took 7 bases from V and 1 from J, leaving 6 bases between them. The CDR3 DNA reads as TGTGCCAGCATGGGAGGCACAGATACGCAGTATTTT. Translated, it gives CASMGGTDTQYF.

The chain is built from TRBV6-1 and TRBJ1-1, with TRBD1 matching over 8 bases. V shed 10 bases and J 8 bases; nucleotides not matched to a gene: 15. The CDR3 covers 14 residues. CDR1 is MNHNS, CDR2 SASEGT, per germline. This chain's CDR3 is CATIRQGARDEAFF. The CDR3 bases are TGTGCCACTATCCGGCAGGGGGCCCGAGACGAAGCTTTCTTT.

The chain joins TRBV5-1 to TRBJ2-7, with 10 bases identical to TRBD2. The CDR3 is 18 amino acids. V trimming: 3 bases; J trimming: 2 bases; junction bases outside the gene matches: 14. The germline V gene encodes CDR1 SGHRS and CDR2 YFSETQ. CDR3 in DNA: TGCGCCAGCAGCTGGAACCCCCCCCTAGCGGGGGTAGCCTACGAGCAGTACTTC. This sequence encodes CASSWNPPLAGVAYEQYF.

V and J are TRBV10-3 and TRBJ2-7; tentative D call: TRBD1 (6 bases). This CDR3 region has 17 residues. Looked up from germline, CDR1 is ENHRY and CDR2 is SYGVKD. Trimming stripped 3 bases from V and 6 bases from J, with 24 bases between. The CDR3 nucleotides are TGTGCCATCAGTGAAGGAGTTTCGACAGGAAGTATCACCGAGCAGTACTTC. Translated, it gives CAISEGVSTGSITEQYF.

CDR3 sequence: CASSLMTGPYEQYF. DNA of the CDR3: TGTGCCAGCAGCTTAATGACAGGACCTTACGAGCAGTACTTC. The gene calls are TRBV5-5 and TRBJ2-7; a possible D gene is TRBD1 (6 bases). This CDR3 spans 14 amino acids. The V gene lost 2 bases and the J gene lost 4 bases, with 13 bases spanning the gap. CDR1 is SGHKS and CDR2 is YYEKEE in the germline V gene (reference sequence).

This chain connects TRBV28 to TRBJ1-1, with D unclear. Germline V gene data show CDR1 as MDHEN and CDR2 as SYDVKM. The V end lost 3 bases, the J end lost 5 bases, and 7 bases lay between the germline ends. The CDR3 is 12 residues long. The CDR3 bases are TGTGCCAGCAGTTTGGAGGCGACTGAAGCTTTCTTT. As protein: CASSLEATEAFF.

The sample holds a few counts of this clone. This rearrangement joins TRBV27 to TRBJ1-5; D uncertain. This CDR3 spans 15 amino acids. The V and J ends lost 5 bases and 4 bases respectively, with 15 bases between them. Germline V lookup: CDR1 MNHEY, CDR2 SMNVEV (reference sequence). The CDR3 region is CASSPEGGRNQPQHF. CDR3 bases: TGTGCCAGCAGTCCCGAGGGCGGACGGAATCAGCCCCAGCATTTT.

The chain couples TRBV2 to TRBJ2-5; the match to TRBD1 covers 7 bases. The germline CDR1 and CDR2 sequences are SNHLY and FYNNEI. The CDR3 consists of 12 residues. V shed 5 bases, J shed 5 bases, and the junction held 2 bases outside the gene matches. The CDR3: CASSLRGETQYF. The CDR3 bases are TGTGCCAGCAGTCTCAGGGGGGAGACCCAGTACTTC.

The CDR3 region has the DNA TGTGCCAGCAGCCGACGGACAGGGGAGGTTTTTACTGAAGCTTTCTTT. Translated, it gives CASSRRTGEVFTEAFF. This chain uses TRBV14 with TRBJ1-1; TRBD1 aligns across 9 bases. V lost 4 bases, J lost 5 bases, and 11 bases stayed unmatched. This CDR3 is 16 amino acids long. Germline V lookup: CDR1 SGHDN, CDR2 FVKESK. Full variable domain (outside the CDR3, taken from reference TRBV14 and TRBJ1-1): EAGVTQFPSHSVIEKGQTVTLRCDPISGHDNLYWYRRVMGKEIKFLLHFVKESKQDESGMPNNRFLAERTGGTYSTLKVQPAELEDSGVYFCASSRRTGEVFTEAFFGQGTRLTVV.

This clone has just one count. V gene TRBV6-6 combines with J gene TRBJ2-5; the match to TRBD1 covers 9 bases. Germline V gene data show CDR1 as MNHNY and CDR2 as SVGAGI (reference sequence). This CDR3 spans 14 amino acids. Trimming cost V 6 bases and J 5 bases; bases outside gene matches: 7. The CDR3 sequence is CASSLATGGETQYF. DNA of the CDR3: TGTGCCAGCAGCCTCGCGACAGGGGGGGAGACCCAGTACTTC.

This chain connects TRBV30 to TRBJ2-3; possible D gene TRBD1, 6 bases. V lost 1 base and J 3 bases, leaving 14 bases between the germline ends. The germline gives CDR1 GTSNPN, CDR2 SVGIG (reference sequence). The CDR3 sequence is 15 residues long. The CDR3 here is CAWSEGVQGTDTQYF. The CDR3 coding sequence is TGTGCCTGGAGTGAGGGGGTACAGGGAACAGATACGCAGTATTTT.

The chain joins TRBV28 to TRBJ1-3, with a tentative D call TRBD1 (6 bases). Germline CDR1 MDHEN, CDR2 SYDVKM. The CDR3 extends over 16 amino acids. V shed 1 base and J shed 8 bases, with 18 bases lying between them. The CDR3 loop reads CASSLYGEGQGHTIYF. The CDR3 nucleotides read TGTGCCAGCAGTTTATATGGGGAGGGACAAGGGCACACCATATATTTT. The entire variable domain, with the rest obtained from reference TRBV28 and TRBJ1-3, is as follows: DVKVTQSSRYLVKRTGEKVFLECVQDMDHENMFWYRQDPGLGLRLIYFSYDVKMKEKGDIPEGYSVSREKKERFSLILESASTNQTSMYLCASSLYGEGQGHTIYFGEGSWLTVV.

The genes are TRBV4-1 and TRBJ2-3; 7 bases map to TRBD1. The length of the CDR3 is 16 residues. The junction had 4 bases not matched to a gene; V was cut back by 1 base and J by 0 bases. The germline gives CDR1 MGHRA, CDR2 YSYEKL. This CDR3 is CASSQGGQESTDTQYF. The CDR3 bases are TGCGCCAGCAGCCAAGGAGGACAGGAGAGCACAGATACGCAGTATTTT.

V usage is TRBV7-2 and J usage is TRBJ2-7; D unclear. Germline V lookup: CDR1 SGHTA, CDR2 FQGNSA. Trimming took 5 bases from V and 4 from J, leaving 15 bases between them. The CDR3 has 14 amino acids. The CDR3 region has the DNA TGTGCCAGCAGCGACGCCGGTGGAGCATACGAGCAGTACTTC. It specifies CASSDAGGAYEQYF.

V usage is TRBV4-1 and J usage is TRBJ2-3, with 7 bases lining up with TRBD1. This CDR3 is built from 16 residues. Germline lookup yields CDR1 MGHRA and CDR2 YSYEKL. V lost 1 base to trimming and J lost 0 bases; unmatched junction nucleotides: 4. CDR3 bases: TGCGCCAGCAGCCAAGGATGGGGACAGAGCACAGATACGCAGTATTTT. It specifies CASSQGWGQSTDTQYF.

V usage is TRBV7-2 and J usage is TRBJ2-1; D is undetermined. Trimming took 1 base from V and 5 from J, leaving 24 bases between them. This CDR3 region has 19 residues. Germline V gene sequence: CDR1 SGHTA, CDR2 FQGNSA. The CDR3, as DNA: TGTGCCAGCAGCTTAGTTAGCAGAGGAACGGTCCTCAGCGACAATGAGCAGTTCTTC. Protein: CASSLVSRGTVLSDNEQFF.

In its sample, this clone was seen once. One end of the junction varies from germline; a read error may be responsible. The rearrangement uses TRBV6-5 and TRBJ2-7; D perhaps matches TRBD2 (6 bases). CDR1 is MNHEY, CDR2 SVGAGI, per germline. CDR3 length equals 16 residues. DNA of the CDR3: TGTGCCAACAGTTACTCGAGCGGGCCCTCTTCCTACGAGCAGTACTTC. Amino acids: CANSYSSGPSSYEQYF.